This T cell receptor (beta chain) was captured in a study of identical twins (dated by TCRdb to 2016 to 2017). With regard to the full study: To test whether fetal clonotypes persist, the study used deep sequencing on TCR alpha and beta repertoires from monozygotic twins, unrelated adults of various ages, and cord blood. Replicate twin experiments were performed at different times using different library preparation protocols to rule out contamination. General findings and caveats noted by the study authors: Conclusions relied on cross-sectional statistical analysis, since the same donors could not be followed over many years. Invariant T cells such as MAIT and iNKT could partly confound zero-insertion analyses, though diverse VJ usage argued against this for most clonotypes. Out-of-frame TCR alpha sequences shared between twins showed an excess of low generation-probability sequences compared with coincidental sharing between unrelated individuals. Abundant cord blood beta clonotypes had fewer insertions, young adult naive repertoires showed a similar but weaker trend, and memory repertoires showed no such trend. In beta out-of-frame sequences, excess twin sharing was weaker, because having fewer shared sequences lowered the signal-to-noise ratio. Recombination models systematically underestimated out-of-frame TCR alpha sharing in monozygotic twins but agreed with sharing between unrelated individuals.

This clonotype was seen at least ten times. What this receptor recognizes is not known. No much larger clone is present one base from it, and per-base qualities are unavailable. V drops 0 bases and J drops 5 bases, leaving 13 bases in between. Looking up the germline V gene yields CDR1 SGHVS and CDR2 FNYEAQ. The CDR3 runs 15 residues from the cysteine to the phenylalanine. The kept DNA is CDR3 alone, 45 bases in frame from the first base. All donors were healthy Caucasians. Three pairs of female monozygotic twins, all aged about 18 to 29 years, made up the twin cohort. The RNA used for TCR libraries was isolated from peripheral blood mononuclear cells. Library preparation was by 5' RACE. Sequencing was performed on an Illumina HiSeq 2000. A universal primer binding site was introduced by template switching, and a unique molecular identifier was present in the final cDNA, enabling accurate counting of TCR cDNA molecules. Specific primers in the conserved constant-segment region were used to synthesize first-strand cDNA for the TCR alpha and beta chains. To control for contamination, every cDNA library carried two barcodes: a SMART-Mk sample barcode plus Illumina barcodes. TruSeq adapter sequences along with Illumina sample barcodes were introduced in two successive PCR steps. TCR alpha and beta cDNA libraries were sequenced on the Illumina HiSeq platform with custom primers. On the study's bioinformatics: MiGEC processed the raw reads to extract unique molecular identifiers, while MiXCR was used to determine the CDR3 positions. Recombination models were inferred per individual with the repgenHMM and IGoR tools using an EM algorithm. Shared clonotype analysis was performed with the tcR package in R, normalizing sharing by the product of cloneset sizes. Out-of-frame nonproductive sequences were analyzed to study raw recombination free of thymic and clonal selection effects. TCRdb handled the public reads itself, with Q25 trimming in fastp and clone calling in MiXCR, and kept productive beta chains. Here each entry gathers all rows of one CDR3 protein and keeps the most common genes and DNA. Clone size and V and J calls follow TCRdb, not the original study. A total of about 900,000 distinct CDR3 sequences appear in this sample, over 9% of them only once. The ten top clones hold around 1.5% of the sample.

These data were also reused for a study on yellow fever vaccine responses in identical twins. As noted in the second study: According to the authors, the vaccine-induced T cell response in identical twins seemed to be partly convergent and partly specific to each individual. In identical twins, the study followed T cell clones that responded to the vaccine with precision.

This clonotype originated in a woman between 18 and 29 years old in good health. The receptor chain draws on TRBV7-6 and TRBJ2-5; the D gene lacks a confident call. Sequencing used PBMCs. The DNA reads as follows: TGTGCCAGCAGCTTAGCGGGCAGTTTAAGCGAGACCCAGTACTTC. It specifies CASSLAGSLSETQYF.